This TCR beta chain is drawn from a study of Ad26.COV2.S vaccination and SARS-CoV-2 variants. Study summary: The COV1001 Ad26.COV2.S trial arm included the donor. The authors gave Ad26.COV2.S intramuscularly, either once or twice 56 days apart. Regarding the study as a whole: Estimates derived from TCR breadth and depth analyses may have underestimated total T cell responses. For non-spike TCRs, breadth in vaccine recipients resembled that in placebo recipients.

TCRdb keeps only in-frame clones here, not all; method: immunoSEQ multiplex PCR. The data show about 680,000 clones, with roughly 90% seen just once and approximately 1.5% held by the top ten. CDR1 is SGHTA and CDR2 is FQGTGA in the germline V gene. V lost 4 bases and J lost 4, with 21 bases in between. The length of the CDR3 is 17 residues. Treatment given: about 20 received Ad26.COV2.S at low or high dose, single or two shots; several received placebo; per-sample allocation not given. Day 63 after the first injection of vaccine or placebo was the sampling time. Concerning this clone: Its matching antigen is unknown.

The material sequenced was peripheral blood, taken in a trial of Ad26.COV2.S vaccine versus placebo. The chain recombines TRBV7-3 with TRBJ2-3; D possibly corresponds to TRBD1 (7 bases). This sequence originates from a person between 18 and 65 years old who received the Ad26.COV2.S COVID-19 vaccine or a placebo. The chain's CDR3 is CASSSVGGAGGADTQYF. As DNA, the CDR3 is TGTGCCAGCAGCTCCGTAGGAGGGGCAGGGGGTGCAGATACGCAGTATTTT.